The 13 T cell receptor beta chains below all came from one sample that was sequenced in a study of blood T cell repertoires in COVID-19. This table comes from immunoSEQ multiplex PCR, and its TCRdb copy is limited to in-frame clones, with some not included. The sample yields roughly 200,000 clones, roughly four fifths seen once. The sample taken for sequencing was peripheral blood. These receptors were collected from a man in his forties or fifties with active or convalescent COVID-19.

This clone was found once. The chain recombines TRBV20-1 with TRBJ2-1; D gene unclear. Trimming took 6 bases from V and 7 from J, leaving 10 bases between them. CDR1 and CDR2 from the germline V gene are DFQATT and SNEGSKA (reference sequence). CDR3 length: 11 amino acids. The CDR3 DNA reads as TGCAGTGCGAGTAACATGAATGAGCAGTTCTTC. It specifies CSASNMNEQFF.

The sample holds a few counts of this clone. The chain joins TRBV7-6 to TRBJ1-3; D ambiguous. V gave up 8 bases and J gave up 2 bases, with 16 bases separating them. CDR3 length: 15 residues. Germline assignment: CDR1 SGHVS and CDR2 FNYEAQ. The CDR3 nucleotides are TGTGCCAGCGCCTCCGGCCTGGAGGCTGGAAACACCATATATTTT. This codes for CASASGLEAGNTIYF.

CDR3 sequence reads: CASSPPGQGMSEQYF. The CDR3 DNA reads as TGTGCCAGCAGCCCTCCGGGACAGGGGATGAGCGAGCAGTACTTC. The rearrangement uses TRBV9 and TRBJ2-7, with 10 nucleotides matching TRBD1. Germline loops: CDR1 SGDLS, CDR2 YYNGEE. The CDR3 spans 15 residues. The junction had 10 bases not matched to a gene; V was cut back by 4 bases and J by 6 bases.

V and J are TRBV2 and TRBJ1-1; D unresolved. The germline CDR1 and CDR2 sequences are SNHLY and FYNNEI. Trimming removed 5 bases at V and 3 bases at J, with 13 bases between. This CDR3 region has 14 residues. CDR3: CASSPPGLDTEAFF. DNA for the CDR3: TGTGCCAGCAGTCCGCCGGGTTTGGACACTGAAGCTTTCTTT.

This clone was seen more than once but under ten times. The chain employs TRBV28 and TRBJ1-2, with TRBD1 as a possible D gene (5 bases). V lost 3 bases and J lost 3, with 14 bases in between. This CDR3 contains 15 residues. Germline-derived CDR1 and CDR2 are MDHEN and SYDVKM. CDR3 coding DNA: TGTGCCAGCAGTTTGTTGGGGCGCATTGACTATGGCTACACCTTC. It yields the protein CASSLLGRIDYGYTF.

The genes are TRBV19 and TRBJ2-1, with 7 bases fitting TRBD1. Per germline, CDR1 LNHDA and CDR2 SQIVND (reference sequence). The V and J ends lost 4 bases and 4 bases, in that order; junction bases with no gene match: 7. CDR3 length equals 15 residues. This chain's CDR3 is CASSTRQGDYNEQFF. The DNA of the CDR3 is TGTGCCAGTAGTACCCGACAGGGTGATTACAATGAGCAGTTCTTC.

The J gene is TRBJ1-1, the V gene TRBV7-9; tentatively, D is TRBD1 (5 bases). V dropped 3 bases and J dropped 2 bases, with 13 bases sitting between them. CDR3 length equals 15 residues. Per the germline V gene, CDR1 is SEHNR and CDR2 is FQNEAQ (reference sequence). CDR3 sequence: CASSFGVTVNTEAFF. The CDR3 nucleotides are TGTGCCAGCAGCTTCGGAGTGACAGTTAACACTGAAGCTTTCTTT.

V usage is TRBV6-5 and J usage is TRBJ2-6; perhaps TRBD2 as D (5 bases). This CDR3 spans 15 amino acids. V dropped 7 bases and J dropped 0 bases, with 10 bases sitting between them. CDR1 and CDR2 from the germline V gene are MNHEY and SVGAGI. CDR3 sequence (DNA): TGTGCCAGCACAGAGGGCCACTCTGGGGCCAACGTCCTGACTTTC. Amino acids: CASTEGHSGANVLTF.

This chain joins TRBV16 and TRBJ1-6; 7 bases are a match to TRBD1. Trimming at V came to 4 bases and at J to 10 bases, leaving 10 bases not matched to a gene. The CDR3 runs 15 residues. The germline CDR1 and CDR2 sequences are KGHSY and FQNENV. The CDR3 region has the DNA TGTGCCAGCAGCCCCCTAGACAGGGAATACTCACCCCTCCACTTT. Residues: CASSPLDREYSPLHF.

The CDR3 bases are TGCGCCAGCAGACCCGGACAGGCGGATAACACTGAAGCTTTCTTT. Translation: CASRPGQADNTEAFF. The chain carries TRBV5-1 and TRBJ1-1, with TRBD1 identical over 7 bases. The CDR3 runs to 15 residues. CDR1 is SGHRS, CDR2 YFSETQ, per germline. Trimming removed 5 bases from V and 2 bases from J; junction bases left unmatched: 9.

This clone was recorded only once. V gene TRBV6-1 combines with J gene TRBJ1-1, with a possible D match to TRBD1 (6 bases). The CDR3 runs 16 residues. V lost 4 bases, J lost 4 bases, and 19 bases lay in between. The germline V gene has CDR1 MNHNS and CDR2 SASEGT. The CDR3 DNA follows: TGTGCCAGCAGTGCATCCTCAGCGGGGGGCATCACTGAAGCTTTCTTT. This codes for CASSASSAGGITEAFF.

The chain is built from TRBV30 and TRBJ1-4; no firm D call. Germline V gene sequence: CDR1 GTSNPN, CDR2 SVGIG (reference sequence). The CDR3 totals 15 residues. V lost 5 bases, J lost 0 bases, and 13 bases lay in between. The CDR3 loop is CAWGPDIPTNEKLFF. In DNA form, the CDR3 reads TGTGCCTGGGGTCCCGACATCCCAACTAATGAAAAACTGTTTTTT.

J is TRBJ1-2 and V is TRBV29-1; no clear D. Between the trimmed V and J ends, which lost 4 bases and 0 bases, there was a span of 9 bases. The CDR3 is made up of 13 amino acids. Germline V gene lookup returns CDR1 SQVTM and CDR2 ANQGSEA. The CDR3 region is CSVAVGANYGYTF. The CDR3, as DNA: TGCAGCGTTGCTGTGGGCGCTAACTATGGCTACACCTTC.